The 21 T cell receptor beta chains below were found in one sample sequenced in a study of CXCR3-negative and CXCR3-positive naive CD8 T cells. The libraries of TRB cDNA were prepared using 5' RACE with UMI labels. For each CDR3 protein, TCRdb gives one entry from its re-call of the 5' RACE reads, without DNA. The sample totals fewer than 55,000 distinct CDR3 sequences. The sample was naive CXCR3- CD8+ T cells from blood. Sample subset: CD45RO-CCR7+CD27+CD95- naive CD8+ T cells lacking CXCR3 (TNR3-). These receptors all come from a human donor in good health. Some clones in this sample may be carry-over from other donors' samples.

The rearrangement joins TRBV5-1 to TRBJ2-7; TCRdb picks TRBD2, but there is no DNA to check that call. The germline gives CDR1 SGHRS, CDR2 YFSETQ. The CDR3 contains 17 residues. The CDR3 protein is CASSLEGYGPGDYEQYF.

Here the CDR3 reads CASSSALGGDSSYNEQFF. V and J are TRBV7-9 and TRBJ2-1; no DNA is available, so the TRBD1 call from TCRdb remains unchecked. The germline gives CDR1 SEHNR, CDR2 FQNEAQ (reference sequence). CDR3 length: 18 amino acids. The full variable domain, completed using reference TRBV7-9 and TRBJ2-1, is DTGVSQNPRHKITKRGQNVTFRCDPISEHNRLYWYRQTLGQGPEFLTYFQNEAQLEKSRLLSDRFSAERPKGSFSTLEIQRTEQGDSAMYLCASSSALGGDSSYNEQFFGPGTRLTVL.

The chain recombines TRBV28 with TRBJ2-5; TCRdb names TRBD1, which stays unverified in the absence of DNA. This CDR3 contains 14 residues. Germline CDR1 and CDR2: MDHEN and SYDVKM. The chain's CDR3 is CASRRRGQTETQYF.

V gene TRBV5-1 combines with J gene TRBJ1-1; TCRdb's D gene call, TRBD1, goes unchecked for lack of DNA. The CDR3 extends over 14 amino acids. The germline gives CDR1 SGHRS, CDR2 YFSETQ. The chain's CDR3 is CASSYLPGATEAFF.

The chain is built from TRBV12-3 or TRBV12-4 and TRBJ1-1. The length of the CDR3 is 12 residues. Here the CDR3 reads CASSFSRAEAFF.

The CDR3 loop is CSSGTGDSSPLHF. The J gene is TRBJ1-6, the V gene TRBV20-1; TCRdb gives TRBD1 as the D gene, but with no DNA this cannot be confirmed. This CDR3 has 13 residues. Germline V gene lookup returns CDR1 DFQATT and CDR2 SNEGSKA (reference sequence).

The chain employs TRBV7-8 and TRBJ2-3; TCRdb gives TRBD1 as the D gene, but with no DNA this cannot be confirmed. The CDR3 has 14 amino acids. Germline V gene data show CDR1 as SGHVS and CDR2 as FQNEAQ. The CDR3 loop reads CASSLRGNTDTQYF.

The CDR3 sequence: CASSLASSGRADGRTDTQYF. The rearrangement uses TRBV7-9 and TRBJ2-3; TCRdb outputs TRBD2, but without DNA this stays unchecked. The germline gives CDR1 SEHNR, CDR2 FQNEAQ (reference sequence). The CDR3 runs to 20 residues. The whole variable domain, filled in from reference TRBV7-9 and TRBJ2-3, reads DTGVSQNPRHKITKRGQNVTFRCDPISEHNRLYWYRQTLGQGPEFLTYFQNEAQLEKSRLLSDRFSAERPKGSFSTLEIQRTEQGDSAMYLCASSLASSGRADGRTDTQYFGPGTRLTVL.

Here the CDR3 reads CASSSGDHGYTF. V usage is TRBV7-9 and J usage is TRBJ1-2. This CDR3 comprises 12 residues. Per the germline V gene, CDR1 is SEHNR and CDR2 is FQNEAQ (reference sequence).

The chain recombines TRBV20-1 with TRBJ2-1; TCRdb selects TRBD1, and the lack of DNA leaves this call unchecked. The germline CDR1 and CDR2 sequences are DFQATT and SNEGSKA (reference sequence). The CDR3 spans 12 residues. The CDR3 here is CSAPGGYNEQFF.

The chain couples TRBV29-1 to TRBJ2-7; with no DNA, the TCRdb D assignment of TRBD1 cannot be verified. Germline assignment: CDR1 SQVTM and CDR2 ANQGSEA. The CDR3 extends over 13 amino acids. CDR3 sequence reads: CSVVGRDYDEQYF.

The chain links TRBV20-1 to TRBJ2-1; TCRdb reports TRBD1, a call that lacks DNA to check it against. The CDR3 runs 13 residues. Germline V gives CDR1 DFQATT, CDR2 SNEGSKA (reference sequence). The CDR3 is CSAFQDRDYEQFF.

V gene TRBV7-9 combines with J gene TRBJ2-7; the D call from TCRdb, TRBD2, cannot be confirmed without DNA. This CDR3 is built from 12 residues. Germline CDR1 and CDR2: SEHNR and FQNEAQ (reference sequence). CDR3 loop: CASSRLGDEQYF.

The chain uses TRBV23-1 and TRBJ2-7; there is no DNA to check the TCRdb D call of TRBD1. TRBV23-1 is recorded as an ORF, its role being uncertain. This CDR3 is built from 15 residues. The CDR3 protein is CASGHRTAPSYEQYF.

V gene TRBV23-1 combines with J gene TRBJ2-7. TRBV23-1 is identified as an open reading frame with a role that is uncertain. The CDR3 totals 13 residues. This CDR3 reads CASIRDSPYEQYF.

The chain links TRBV6-2 or TRBV6-3 to TRBJ2-7; TCRdb's assignment of TRBD2 cannot be checked, as there is no DNA. Germline CDR1 MNHEY, CDR2 SVGEGT. This CDR3 region has 14 residues. CDR3 sequence reads: CASTLAGGTYEQYF.

The chain joins TRBV4-1 to TRBJ1-4; as DNA is missing, the TRBD1 call by TCRdb cannot be tested. From germline, CDR1 is MGHRA and CDR2 YSYEKL. This CDR3 has 15 amino acids. CDR3 sequence reads: CASSQPTGGREKLFF.

This sequence joins TRBV4-1 and TRBJ2-1; the TCRdb D gene call, TRBD2, has no DNA to confirm it. The CDR3 is 18 residues long. Germline-derived CDR1 and CDR2 are MGHRA and YSYEKL. CDR3 sequence: CASSQGGTSGFGRNEQFF.

The gene calls are TRBV27 and TRBJ2-1. The CDR3 extends over 13 amino acids. Germline CDR1 and CDR2: MNHEY and SMNVEV (reference sequence). The CDR3 here is CASSKRSYNEQFF.

The rearrangement uses TRBV20-1 and TRBJ2-7; TCRdb selects TRBD2, and the lack of DNA leaves this call unchecked. The germline gives CDR1 DFQATT, CDR2 SNEGSKA (reference sequence). CDR3 length: 15 residues. CDR3 protein: CSAFRRETSFVKQYF.

The chain has TRBV7-9 and TRBJ1-1. CDR3 length: 12 amino acids. Per the germline V gene, CDR1 is SEHNR and CDR2 is FQNEAQ (reference sequence). This CDR3 is CASSLGITEAFF.